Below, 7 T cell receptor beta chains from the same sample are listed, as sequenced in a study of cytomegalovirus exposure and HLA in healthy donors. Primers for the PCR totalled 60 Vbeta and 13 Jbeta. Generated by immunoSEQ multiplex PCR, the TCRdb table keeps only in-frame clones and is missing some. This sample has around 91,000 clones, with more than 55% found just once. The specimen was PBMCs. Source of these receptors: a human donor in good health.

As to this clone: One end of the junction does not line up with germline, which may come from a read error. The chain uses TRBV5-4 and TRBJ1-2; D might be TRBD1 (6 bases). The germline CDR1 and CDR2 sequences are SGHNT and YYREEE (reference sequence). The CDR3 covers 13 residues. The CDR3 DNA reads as TGTGCCGGACGCTTCGCGCGGGAGGGGGGCTACGCCTTC. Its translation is CAGRFAREGGYAF.

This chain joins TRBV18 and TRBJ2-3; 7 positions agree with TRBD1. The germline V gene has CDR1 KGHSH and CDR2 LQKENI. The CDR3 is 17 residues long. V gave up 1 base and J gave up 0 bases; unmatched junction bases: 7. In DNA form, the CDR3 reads TGTGCCAGCTCACCACGGTCAGGGGGAACTAGCACAGATACGCAGTATTTT. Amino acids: CASSPRSGGTSTDTQYF.

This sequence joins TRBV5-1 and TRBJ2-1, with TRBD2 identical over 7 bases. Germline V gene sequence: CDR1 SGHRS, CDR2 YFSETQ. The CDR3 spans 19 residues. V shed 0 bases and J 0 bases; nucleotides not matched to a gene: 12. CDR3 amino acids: CASSLAPGGPSSSYNEQFF. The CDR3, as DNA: TGCGCCAGCAGCTTGGCCCCGGGGGGACCTTCTAGCTCCTACAATGAGCAGTTCTTC.

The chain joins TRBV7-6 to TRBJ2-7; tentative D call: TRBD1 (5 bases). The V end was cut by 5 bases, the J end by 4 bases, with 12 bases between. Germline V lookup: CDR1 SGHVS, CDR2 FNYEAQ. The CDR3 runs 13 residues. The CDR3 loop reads CASSPGLRYEQYF. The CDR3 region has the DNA TGTGCCAGCAGCCCAGGGTTGCGGTACGAGCAGTACTTC.

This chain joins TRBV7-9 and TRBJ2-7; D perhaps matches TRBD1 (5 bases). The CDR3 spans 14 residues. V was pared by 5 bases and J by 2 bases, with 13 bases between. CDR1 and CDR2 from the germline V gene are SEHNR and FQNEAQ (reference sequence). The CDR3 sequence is CASSHRQSAYEQYF. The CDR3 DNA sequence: TGTGCCAGCAGCCACAGACAGAGCGCCTACGAGCAGTACTTC.

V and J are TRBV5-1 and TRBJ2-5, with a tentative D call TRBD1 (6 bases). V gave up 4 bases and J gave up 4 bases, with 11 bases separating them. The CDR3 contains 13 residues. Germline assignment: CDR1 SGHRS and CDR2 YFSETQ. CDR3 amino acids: CASSLRGGETQYF. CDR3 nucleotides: TGCGCCAGCAGCCTCAGGGGTGGAGAGACCCAGTACTTC.

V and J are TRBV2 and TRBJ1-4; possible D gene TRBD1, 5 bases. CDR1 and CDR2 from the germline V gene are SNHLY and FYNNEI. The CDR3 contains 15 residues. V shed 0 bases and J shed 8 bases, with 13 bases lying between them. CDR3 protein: CASSEARGVREKLFF. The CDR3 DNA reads TGTGCCAGCAGTGAAGCGCGGGGGGTACGGGAAAAACTGTTTTTT.